The 28 T cell receptor beta chains below were found in one sample sequenced in a study of blood T cells in healthy people across ages. A second about 7 to 11 cycle PCR used barcoded and J-beta primers. Via MiXCR, TCRdb re-called the 5' RACE reads, giving one row per CDR3 protein. The table records some 860,000 distinct CDR3 sequences, roughly 56% of them present only once. The sample consisted of blood. The receptors stem from a man aged 35 to 55 in good health.

The chain couples TRBV9 to TRBJ1-4; no reliable D call. There are 12 residues in the CDR3. Germline CDR1 SGDLS, CDR2 YYNGEE. V was shortened by 4 bases and J by 7 bases, with 8 bases between the two germline ends. CDR3 coding DNA: TGTGCCAGCAGCAGGGTTACTGAAAAACTGTTTTTT. Amino acid sequence: CASSRVTEKLFF.

The genes are TRBV20-1 and TRBJ2-1; D tentatively fits TRBD1 or TRBD2 (5 bases each). The V gene lost 6 bases and the J gene lost 6 bases, with 21 bases spanning the gap. CDR1 and CDR2 from the germline V gene are DFQATT and SNEGSKA (reference sequence). The CDR3 is 15 amino acids. The CDR3 DNA is TGCAGTGCAGAGCCGGGACGCCCTTTCTCCAATGAGCAGTTCTTC. It translates to CSAEPGRPFSNEQFF.

The V and J genes are TRBV6-5 and TRBJ2-1, with 7 bases that match TRBD1. The CDR3 covers 11 residues. Trimming removed 10 bases from V and 12 bases from J; junction bases left unmatched: 9. The V gene's germline CDR1 is MNHEY and CDR2 SVGAGI. The CDR3 DNA sequence: TGTGCCACCCAAGAGGGGGCAGGGCAGTTCTTC. This gives the protein CATQEGAGQFF.

This chain uses TRBV12-3 or TRBV12-4 with TRBJ1-2; possibly TRBD1 for D (5 bases). V dropped 4 bases and J dropped 4 bases, with 7 bases sitting between them. The length of the CDR3 is 12 residues. The CDR3 bases are TGTGCCAGCAGTTGGGGCGGCTATGGCTACACCTTC. Protein product: CASSWGGYGYTF.

This chain links TRBV7-6 with TRBJ2-1; 13 nucleotides agree with TRBD2. The length of the CDR3 is 16 residues. The germline V gene encodes CDR1 SGHVS and CDR2 FNYEAQ. J gave up 3 bases and V 5 bases, and 4 bases lay outside the gene matches. CDR3 bases: TGTGCCAGCAGCGACGGGACTAGCGGGGACTACAATGAGCAGTTCTTC. It codes for CASSDGTSGDYNEQFF.

V usage is TRBV3-1 and J usage is TRBJ2-7; TRBD2 matches 11 bases. Trimming cost V 6 bases and J 2 bases; bases outside gene matches: 3. The CDR3 covers 14 residues. CDR1 and CDR2 (germline): LGHDT, YNNKEL (reference sequence). DNA of the CDR3: TGTGCCAGCAGACTAGCGGGAGACCCCTACGAGCAGTACTTC. This encodes CASRLAGDPYEQYF.

The genes are TRBV20-1 and TRBJ2-2; 11 bases line up with TRBD2. The CDR3 length is 17 residues. V lost 4 bases, J lost 1 base, and 8 bases stayed unmatched. In germline, CDR1 is DFQATT, CDR2 SNEGSKA (reference sequence). The CDR3 loop is CSAMGLAAQRNTGELFF. CDR3 nucleotide sequence: TGCAGTGCTATGGGACTAGCGGCCCAACGGAACACCGGGGAGCTGTTTTTT.

This clonotype occurred a few times. The chain has TRBV7-2 and TRBJ2-1; D possibly corresponds to TRBD2 (6 bases). CDR1 SGHTA and CDR2 FQGNSA come from the germline V gene. The CDR3 covers 16 residues. Trimming cost V 5 bases and J 9 bases, with 23 bases left between them. Written as DNA, the CDR3 is TGTGCCAGCAGCCCCCCTGGAGGGGTGTCTACGAGTGAGCAGTTCTTC. Its protein is CASSPPGGVSTSEQFF.

The chain combines TRBV7-9 with TRBJ2-7, with TRBD1 matching over 8 bases. TRBJ2-5 matches the DNA end more closely, so the J call is doubtful. Germline lookup yields CDR1 SEHNR and CDR2 FQNEAQ (reference sequence). The CDR3 loop spans 15 amino acids. The CDR3, as DNA: TGTGCCAGCAGCTTAACAGGGGGGTCTCAAGAGACCCAGTACTTC. This codes for CASSLTGGSQETQYF.

V and J are TRBV12-3 or TRBV12-4 and TRBJ2-7; TRBD2 aligns across 11 bases. The CDR3 has 16 residues. Trimming at V came to 6 bases and at J to 1 base, leaving 8 bases not matched to a gene. The CDR3 here is CASSPGLAALSYEQYF. The CDR3 region has the DNA TGTGCCAGCAGCCCGGGACTAGCGGCATTGTCCTACGAGCAGTACTTC.

Regarding this clonotype: The junction shows a germline mismatch at one end, possibly a read error. This chain joins TRBV12-3 or TRBV12-4 and TRBJ1-2, with a tentative D call TRBD1 (5 bases). This CDR3 contains 12 residues. This CDR3 reads CASRLGRGRYTF. The CDR3 DNA reads as TGTGCCAGCAGATTAGGGCGGGGCCGTTACACCTTC.

This clonotype was counted only a few times. The chain combines TRBV3-1 with TRBJ2-5; 9 bases are shared with TRBD2. Per the germline V gene, CDR1 is LGHDT and CDR2 is YNNKEL (reference sequence). With 5 bases clipped from V and 5 bases from J, the junction kept 6 bases outside the gene matches. The CDR3 totals 14 residues. The CDR3 DNA is TGTGCCAGCAGCTCGCGGGGGGGCGGTGAGACCCAGTACTTC. Its translation is CASSSRGGGETQYF.

This clonotype was recorded once. This chain uses TRBV29-1 with TRBJ2-1; 10 bases fit TRBD2. TRBJ2-7 matches the DNA end more closely, so the J call is doubtful. Germline CDR1 reads SQVTM; CDR2 reads ANQGSEA. The CDR3 contains 15 residues. In DNA, the CDR3 is TGCAGCGTTGTTCGAGCGGGAGGGCATCGCAATGAGCAGTACTTC. Translating it yields CSVVRAGGHRNEQYF.

This clonotype has more than one count but fewer than ten. The J gene is TRBJ2-5, the V gene TRBV5-1; tentative D call: TRBD2 (5 bases). V lost 5 bases to trimming and J lost 4 bases, with 24 bases between them. Germline V gives CDR1 SGHRS, CDR2 YFSETQ. The CDR3 spans 17 residues. In DNA form, the CDR3 reads TGCGCCAGCAGTTACGACCTTGCGGGCGGGTTAACAGAGACCCAGTACTTC. This sequence encodes CASSYDLAGGLTETQYF.

The chain has TRBV20-1 and TRBJ2-2; TRBD1 is a possible D gene (5 bases). CDR1 DFQATT and CDR2 SNEGSKA come from the germline V gene (reference sequence). The CDR3 totals 13 residues. Trimming shortened V by 2 bases and J by 1 base, and 5 bases separated the two germline ends. The CDR3 DNA sequence: TGCAGTGCTAGACAGGGGAACACCGGGGAGCTGTTTTTT. As protein: CSARQGNTGELFF.

The chain uses TRBV12-5 and TRBJ2-7, with a weak D call TRBD1 (6 bases). Germline-derived CDR1 and CDR2 are LGHNT and FRNRAP. The CDR3 has 16 amino acids. V lost 4 bases and J lost 1, with 17 bases in between. This chain's CDR3 is CASGSIMGARSYEQYF. CDR3 coding DNA: TGTGCTAGTGGTTCGATCATGGGGGCGCGGTCCTACGAGCAGTACTTC.

The V gene is TRBV25-1, the J gene TRBJ1-6; no firm D call. Trimming shortened V by 5 bases and J by 7 bases, and 12 bases separated the two germline ends. CDR1 is MGHDK, CDR2 SYGVNS, per germline. This CDR3 region has 14 residues. The CDR3 DNA reads TGTGCCAGCAGTAAGTTAGCGGGAAATTCACCCCTCCACTTT. Protein product: CASSKLAGNSPLHF.

The chain has TRBV30 and TRBJ1-2, with unresolved D. The germline V gene has CDR1 GTSNPN and CDR2 SVGIG (reference sequence). The CDR3 contains 13 residues. Trimming removed 0 bases at V and 2 bases at J, with 7 bases between. The CDR3 region is CAWSVVPNYGYTF. The CDR3 DNA is TGTGCCTGGAGTGTGGTTCCAAACTATGGCTACACCTTC.

The rearrangement uses TRBV6-2 or TRBV6-3 and TRBJ1-4, with D hard to call. The CDR3 sequence is 14 residues long. Trimming left V 0 bases short and J 5 bases short, with 7 bases between. Germline V gene lookup returns CDR1 MNHEY and CDR2 SVGEGT. The CDR3 DNA reads TGTGCCAGCAGTTACTCGATTCGGAATGAAAAACTGTTTTTT. This sequence encodes CASSYSIRNEKLFF.

CDR3 DNA: TGCAGTGCTCAACCTGGACAGGGGGGAACTCAGCCCCAGCATTTT. Encoded protein: CSAQPGQGGTQPQHF. The chain recombines TRBV20-1 with TRBJ1-5, with 10 bases that match TRBD1. Trimming removed 5 bases from V and 6 bases from J; junction bases left unmatched: 10. CDR1 is DFQATT, CDR2 SNEGSKA, per germline (reference sequence). The CDR3 is 15 amino acids.

V is TRBV20-1 and J is TRBJ2-7, with 9 bases lining up with TRBD2. The CDR3 covers 14 residues. Germline-derived CDR1 and CDR2 are DFQATT and SNEGSKA (reference sequence). V dropped 1 base and J dropped 5; count of bases not matched to a gene: 6. The CDR3 sequence is CSARGFSGSHEQYF. Here the CDR3 DNA reads TGCAGTGCTAGAGGGTTTAGCGGGAGCCACGAGCAGTACTTC.

This rearrangement joins TRBV25-1 to TRBJ1-4, with 7 bases matching TRBD1. From germline, CDR1 is MGHDK and CDR2 SYGVNS. The CDR3 sequence is 15 residues long. Trimming cost V 3 bases and J 4 bases; bases outside gene matches: 5. The CDR3 sequence is CASSERGTVNEKLFF. As DNA, the CDR3 is TGTGCCAGCAGTGAGCGAGGGACAGTTAATGAAAAACTGTTTTTT.

J is TRBJ2-6 and V is TRBV6-2 or TRBV6-3; TRBD1 is a possible D gene (6 bases). CDR3 size: 15 residues. Trimming left V 6 bases short and J 2 bases short, with 11 bases between. Germline-derived CDR1 and CDR2 are MNHEY and SVGEGT. The CDR3 coding sequence is TGTGCCAGCAGCCCCTACAGGGCTGGGGCCAACGTCCTGACTTTC. Its protein product is CASSPYRAGANVLTF.

V is TRBV14 and J is TRBJ2-2, with unresolved D. There are 11 residues in the CDR3. Between the trimmed V and J ends, which lost 4 bases and 9 bases, there was a span of 6 bases. Germline V CDR1 and CDR2: SGHDN, FVKESK. CDR3 DNA: TGTGCCAGCAGCCGAACGTGGGAGCTGTTTTTT. Amino acids: CASSRTWELFF.

The chain carries TRBV7-2 and TRBJ1-3, with D hard to call. In germline, CDR1 is SGHTA, CDR2 FQGNSA. V shed 5 bases and J shed 1 base, with 15 bases lying between them. The CDR3 runs 16 residues. The CDR3: CASSQLQTVSGNTIYF. The DNA of the CDR3 is TGTGCCAGCAGCCAACTTCAGACGGTTTCTGGAAACACCATATATTTT. The variable domain in full, with the rest retrieved from reference TRBV7-2 and TRBJ1-3, is GAGVSQSPSNKVTEKGKDVELRCDPISGHTALYWYRQSLGQGLEFLIYFQGNSAPDKSGLPSDRFSAERTGGSVSTLTIQRTQQEDSAVYLCASSQLQTVSGNTIYFGEGSWLTVV.

This clonotype was recorded a few times. The V and J genes are TRBV20-1 and TRBJ2-5, with D possibly TRBD1 on 7 matching bases. The last part of the DNA fits TRBJ2-7 better; the J call may be wrong. The CDR3 consists of 12 residues. Germline CDR1 is DFQATT and CDR2 is SNEGSKA (reference sequence). The CDR3 nucleotides are TGCAGTGCTAGACAGGGGGGTTACGAGCAGTACTTC. It yields the protein CSARQGGYEQYF.

This clonotype was counted only a few times. The chain is built from TRBV6-6 and TRBJ1-5; 10 nucleotides match TRBD1. Germline CDR1 reads MNHNY; CDR2 reads SVGAGI (reference sequence). This CDR3 is 13 amino acids long. Trimming took 5 bases from V and 7 from J; bases not matched to a gene: 2. The DNA of the CDR3 is TGTGCCAGCAGTGGACAGGGGGGGCAGCCCCAGCATTTT. It specifies CASSGQGGQPQHF.

The gene calls are TRBV20-1 and TRBJ1-2; D gene ambiguous. Deletions cut 1 base from V and 1 base from J, with 13 bases between. There are 15 residues in the CDR3. The germline V gene has CDR1 DFQATT and CDR2 SNEGSKA (reference sequence). DNA for the CDR3: TGCAGTGCTAGAGCCGGCGCAGAGCGTAACTATGGCTACACCTTC. Its translation is CSARAGAERNYGYTF.